Listed below are T cell receptor beta chains from one sample, sequenced in a study of tumor-infiltrating lymphocytes in localized non-small cell lung cancer. TCRdb keeps only in-frame clones here, not all; method: immunoSEQ multiplex PCR. The sample carries about 24,000 clones, under 75% recorded once. Sequenced: lung tumor tissue. These receptor sequences come from a human donor with non-small cell lung cancer. Each CDR3 is given with its conserved first and last residue. A D gene is named only where the DNA matches it firmly. For some rows the clone size is stated as once, few or many, or as a class when expanded; others skip it.

CDR3aa	CDR3nt	v_gene	d_gene	abundance	j_gene
CASSLGGGSNTEAFF	TGCGCCAGCAGCTTGGGGGGGGGCTCGAACACTGAAGCTTTCTTT	TRBV5-1	.	.	TRBJ1-1
CATSRDLGGLSYEQYF	TGTGCCACCAGCAGAGATTTGGGGGGCCTCTCCTACGAGCAGTACTTC	TRBV15	.	.	TRBJ2-7
CASSLWGWGGNNEQFF	TGTGCCAGCAGTTTATGGGGGTGGGGGGGAAACAATGAGCAGTTCTTC	TRBV27	TRBD2	.	TRBJ2-1
CASSSGRWGVGQPQHF	TGTGCCAGCAGCTCGGGTCGCTGGGGGGTAGGGCAGCCCCAGCATTTT	TRBV5-8	.	few	TRBJ1-5
CASSLWGGGEYSNQPQHF	TGTGCCAGTTCATTGTGGGGAGGGGGCGAATATAGCAATCAGCCCCAGCATTTT	TRBV28	TRBD1	.	TRBJ1-5
CASRRDASSYEQYF	TGTGCCAGCAGGAGAGACGCCTCATCCTACGAGCAGTACTTC	TRBV6-5	.	once	TRBJ2-7
CASSSPGQEAPNEQYF	TGTGCCAGCAGCTCGCCCGGACAGGAGGCCCCAAACGAGCAGTACTTC	TRBV7-9	TRBD1	.	TRBJ2-7
CAGSLDRYYEQYF	TGTGCCGGCAGTTTGGACCGATACTACGAGCAGTACTTC	TRBV28	.	.	TRBJ2-7
CASSWTSGTYEQYF	TGTGCCAGCAGCTGGACTAGCGGAACATACGAGCAGTACTTC	TRBV5-4	TRBD2	few	TRBJ2-7
CASSLRQGAEAFF	TGTGCCAGCAGCCTCCGACAGGGGGCTGAAGCTTTCTTT	TRBV7-9	TRBD1	.	TRBJ1-1
CASSFREATEAFF	TGTGCCAGCAGTTTCAGGGAGGCGACTGAAGCTTTCTTT	TRBV28	.	few	TRBJ1-1
CASSLELGYEQYF	TGTGCCAGCAGCTTAGAGCTGGGATACGAGCAGTACTTC	TRBV7-2	.	few	TRBJ2-7
CASSVSDETQYF	TGTGCCAGTAGTGTTAGCGATGAGACCCAGTACTTC	TRBV19	.	once	TRBJ2-5
CASSLGGGANTEAFF	TGCGCCAGCAGCTTGGGAGGGGGGGCGAACACTGAAGCTTTCTTT	TRBV5-1	.	medium-sized	TRBJ1-1
CASSSGLAGGARSTDTQYF	TGTGCCAGCAGCTCCGGACTAGCGGGGGGGGCCCGTTCTACAGATACGCAGTATTTT	TRBV7-3	TRBD2	.	TRBJ2-3
CASSQMDRGRTEAFF	TGTGCCAGCAGCCAAATGGACAGGGGGCGGACTGAAGCTTTCTTT	TRBV14	TRBD1	.	TRBJ1-1
CASSVGQGITDTQYF	TGTGCCAGCAGCGTCGGACAGGGGATTACGGATACGCAGTATTTT	TRBV9	TRBD1	.	TRBJ2-3
CASSSLGTGVYEQYF	TGTGCCAGCAGCTCGTTGGGGACAGGGGTGTACGAGCAGTACTTC	TRBV5-6	TRBD1	.	TRBJ2-7
CAWGRQRTSGNTIYF	TGTGCCTGGGGGAGACAGCGGACCTCTGGAAACACCATATATTTT	TRBV30	.	once	TRBJ1-3
CASSLSPSYEQYF	TGTGCCAGCAGTTTGTCCCCCTCCTACGAGCAGTACTTC	TRBV28	.	.	TRBJ2-7
CASSQRTSALPIEQFF	TGCGCCAGCAGCCAAAGGACTAGCGCTCTGCCAATTGAGCAGTTCTTC	TRBV4-1	TRBD2	few	TRBJ2-1
CASRTVGDGYTF	TGCGCCAGCCGTACCGTGGGGGACGGCTACACCTTC	TRBV5-1	.	.	TRBJ1-2
CASSFRGLAGGPGVRDF	TGTGCCAGCAGTTTCCGGGGACTAGCGGGAGGGCCGGGGGTACGGGACTTC	TRBV28	TRBD2	.	TRBJ2-7
CASSHLAGTSASYNEQFF	TGCGCCAGCAGCCACCTGGCTGGGACTAGCGCGTCCTACAATGAGCAGTTCTTC	TRBV4-1	TRBD2	medium-sized	TRBJ2-1
CASSKGQPPTTYEQYF	TGTGCCAGCAGCAAGGGACAGCCTCCAACAACCTACGAGCAGTACTTC	TRBV5-5	TRBD1	.	TRBJ2-7
CAISARGDGRTDTQYF	TGTGCCATCAGTGCAAGGGGGGACGGCCGCACAGATACGCAGTATTTT	TRBV10-3	.	medium-sized	TRBJ2-3
CASSPDGLYTGELFF	TGCGCCAGCAGCCCGGACGGACTCTACACCGGGGAGCTGTTTTTT	TRBV5-1	.	.	TRBJ2-2
CASSVQGSYEQYF	TGTGCCAGCAGTGTACAGGGGTCCTACGAGCAGTACTTC	TRBV27	TRBD1	.	TRBJ2-7
CASSDAGGKTQYF	TGTGCCAGCAGTGATGCAGGGGGTAAGACCCAGTACTTC	TRBV25-1	TRBD1	.	TRBJ2-5
CASSVSGTGQETQYF	TGTGCCAGCAGTGTTTCCGGGACAGGTCAAGAGACCCAGTACTTC	TRBV25-1	TRBD1	few	TRBJ2-5
CASSFSYNEQFF	TGTGCCAGCAGCTTTTCCTACAATGAGCAGTTCTTC	TRBV7-2	.	.	TRBJ2-1
CASSQNRGDEKLFF	TGTGCCAGCAGCCAGAACAGGGGGGATGAAAAACTGTTTTTT	TRBV4-2	TRBD1	.	TRBJ1-4
CASSLAASDTQYF	TGTGCCAGCAGCTTAGCGGCCTCAGATACGCAGTATTTT	TRBV7-9	.	.	TRBJ2-3
CASSSLGVNEKLFF	TGTGCCAGCAGTTCATTAGGCGTTAATGAAAAACTGTTTTTT	TRBV6-5	.	.	TRBJ1-4
CASSEYNEKLFF	TGTGCCAGCAGTGAATATAATGAAAAACTGTTTTTT	TRBV6-1	.	few	TRBJ1-4
CASSYSGGENTIYF	TGTGCCAGCAGTTACTCGGGGGGGGAAAACACCATATATTTT	TRBV6-5	.	.	TRBJ1-3
CASSWTPGGNQPQHF	TGTGCCAGCAGCTGGACCCCAGGTGGCAATCAGCCCCAGCATTTT	TRBV5-4	.	.	TRBJ1-5
CASSPGVGVGNTIYF	TGTGCCAGCAGCCCCGGTGTGGGAGTTGGAAACACCATATATTTT	TRBV7-8	.	.	TRBJ1-3
CASSFGGNQPQHF	TGCGCCAGCAGCTTCGGCGGCAATCAGCCCCAGCATTTT	TRBV5-1	.	.	TRBJ1-5
CAWGGQLNTEAFF	TGTGCCTGGGGGGGACAGCTTAACACTGAAGCTTTCTTT	TRBV30	TRBD1	.	TRBJ1-1
CASSLDYLVGEQYF	TGTGCCAGCAGCTTGGACTACCTTGTGGGCGAGCAGTACTTC	TRBV7-9	.	once	TRBJ2-7
CASSFDNSGEKLFF	TGTGCCAGCAGCTTTGACAATAGTGGTGAAAAACTGTTTTTT	TRBV9	.	.	TRBJ1-4
CASSRNRDEGTEAFF	TGTGCCAGCAGTCGTAACAGGGACGAGGGGACTGAAGCTTTCTTT	TRBV7-9	.	few	TRBJ1-1
CASSYNLADTQYF	TGTGCCAGCAGTTACAATTTGGCAGATACGCAGTATTTT	TRBV6-5	.	.	TRBJ2-3
CASSLGGASGVHEQFF	TGTGCCAGCAGCTTAGGGGGGGCTAGCGGGGTCCATGAGCAGTTCTTC	TRBV9	TRBD2	.	TRBJ2-1
CASSPDGPEGTEAFF	TGCGCCAGCAGCCCGGACGGGCCCGAGGGCACTGAAGCTTTCTTT	TRBV5-1	.	.	TRBJ1-1
CASSMEAGRAEAFF	TGTGCCAGTAGTATGGAAGCGGGGCGGGCTGAAGCTTTCTTT	TRBV19	.	.	TRBJ1-1
CASSSLAGVIPNEQFF	TGTGCCAGTAGTAGTCTCGCGGGAGTGATCCCTAATGAGCAGTTCTTC	TRBV19	TRBD2	.	TRBJ2-1
CASSRLAGRTSQETQYF	TGTGCCAGCAGTCGACTAGCGGGAAGAACATCCCAAGAGACCCAGTACTTC	TRBV27	TRBD2	medium-sized	TRBJ2-5
CASSPGLVTDNEQFF	TGTGCCAGCTCACCGGGGCTAGTAACCGACAATGAGCAGTTCTTC	TRBV18	.	few	TRBJ2-1
CASLATLRGLNTEAFF	TGTGCCAGCCTCGCTACTTTAAGAGGCCTGAACACTGAAGCTTTCTTT	TRBV10-3	.	.	TRBJ1-1
CASSQGIDQPQHF	TGTGCCAGCTCACAGGGGATCGATCAGCCCCAGCATTTT	TRBV18	.	.	TRBJ1-5
CARSPTGVRTDTQYF	TGTGCCAGATCGCCGACAGGGGTTCGCACAGATACGCAGTATTTT	TRBV5-5	TRBD1	.	TRBJ2-3
CASSLDRGTSGKDTDTQYF	TGTGCCAGCAGCTTAGACAGAGGGACTAGCGGGAAGGACACAGATACGCAGTATTTT	TRBV11-2	TRBD2	.	TRBJ2-3
CASSRAQGQYTEAFF	TGTGCCAGCTCACGGGCGCAGGGACAGTACACTGAAGCTTTCTTT	TRBV18	TRBD1	.	TRBJ1-1
CASRAGQGNYGYTF	TGTGCCAGCAGAGCGGGACAGGGGAACTATGGCTACACCTTC	TRBV9	TRBD1	.	TRBJ1-2